The clone carrying this TCR beta chain has only one observation. The target antigen is unknown. The record originates from a study of vaccination effects on CD4 cells after COVID-19. This CDR3 is 16 amino acids long. Germline V gives CDR1 SGHRS, CDR2 YFSETQ. V trimming: 1 base; J trimming: 1 base; junction bases outside the gene matches: 4. Assay used: immunoSEQ multiplex PCR; TCRdb lists only in-frame clones, some missing. Counted here are about 46,000 clones, 74% occurring once; the ten biggest clones make up more than 12%. Antigen-specific CD4+ T cells were first expanded with viral peptide pools by the ViraFEST assay and only then sequenced. On day 10 of culture, CD4+ T cells were separated out. Vaccination of participants consisted of two doses of either the BNT162b2 or mRNA-1273 vaccine.

The rearrangement links TRBV5-1 to TRBJ2-2, with 7 bases lining up with TRBD2. This receptor was obtained from a human donor who received a COVID-19 vaccine. The input for sequencing was CD4+ T cells from PBMCs cultured with HCoV-OC43 spike peptides, taken after COVID-19 vaccination. Subset of the sample: HCoV-OC43 spike overlapping peptide pool stimulation. The CDR3 coding sequence is TGCGCCAGCAGCTTGAGGTCGGGAGGGAACACCGGGGAGCTGTTTTTT. This translates into CASSLRSGGNTGELFF.